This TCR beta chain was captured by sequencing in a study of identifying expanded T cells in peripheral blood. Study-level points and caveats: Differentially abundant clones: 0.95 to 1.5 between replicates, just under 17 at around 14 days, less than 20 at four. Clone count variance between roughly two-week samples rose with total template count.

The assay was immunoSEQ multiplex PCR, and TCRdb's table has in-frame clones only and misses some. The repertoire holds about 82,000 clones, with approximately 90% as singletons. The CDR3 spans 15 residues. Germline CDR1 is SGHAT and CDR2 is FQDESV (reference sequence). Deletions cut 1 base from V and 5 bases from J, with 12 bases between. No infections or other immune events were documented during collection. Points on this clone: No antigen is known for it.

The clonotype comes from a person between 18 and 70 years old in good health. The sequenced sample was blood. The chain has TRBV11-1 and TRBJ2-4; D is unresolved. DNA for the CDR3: TGTGCCAGCAGCTTAGGCGGAAAACGACAAAACATTCAGTACTTC. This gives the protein CASSLGGKRQNIQYF.